This T cell receptor (beta chain) was sequenced during a study of blood T cell repertoires in COVID-19. Here immunoSEQ multiplex PCR was the method, and the copy in TCRdb shows in-frame clones only, minus some. The sample lists under 300,000 clones; around 90% were seen once. Patients in Seattle were enrolled during active infection, then followed longitudinally. Trimming left V 8 bases short and J 0 bases short, with 16 bases between. There are 15 residues in the CDR3. CDR1 is MNHEY, CDR2 SVGAGI, per germline. The sample holds one count of this clone. The sequence came from a man aged 25 to 45 with COVID-19, enrolled during active disease. What was sequenced was peripheral blood. The V call is TRBV6-5, the J call TRBJ1-2; no clear D gene. CDR3 nucleotide sequence: TGTGCCAGCTTGGGCAGTGGAGGGCCTAACTATGGCTACACCTTC. Its protein is CASLGSGGPNYGYTF.